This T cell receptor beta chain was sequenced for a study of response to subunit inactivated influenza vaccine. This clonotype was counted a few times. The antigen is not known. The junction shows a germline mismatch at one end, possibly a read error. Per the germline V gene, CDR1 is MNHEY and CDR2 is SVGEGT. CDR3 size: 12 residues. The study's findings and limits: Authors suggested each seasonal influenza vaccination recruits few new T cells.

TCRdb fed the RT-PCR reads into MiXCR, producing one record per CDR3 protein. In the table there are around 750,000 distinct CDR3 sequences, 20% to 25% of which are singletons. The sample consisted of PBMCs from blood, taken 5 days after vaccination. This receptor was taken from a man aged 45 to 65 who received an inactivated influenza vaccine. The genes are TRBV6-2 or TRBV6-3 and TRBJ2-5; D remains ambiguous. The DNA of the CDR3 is TGTGCCAGCAGTTACCCTGCCCCAAACTTGGACTTC. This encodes CASSYPAPNLDF.